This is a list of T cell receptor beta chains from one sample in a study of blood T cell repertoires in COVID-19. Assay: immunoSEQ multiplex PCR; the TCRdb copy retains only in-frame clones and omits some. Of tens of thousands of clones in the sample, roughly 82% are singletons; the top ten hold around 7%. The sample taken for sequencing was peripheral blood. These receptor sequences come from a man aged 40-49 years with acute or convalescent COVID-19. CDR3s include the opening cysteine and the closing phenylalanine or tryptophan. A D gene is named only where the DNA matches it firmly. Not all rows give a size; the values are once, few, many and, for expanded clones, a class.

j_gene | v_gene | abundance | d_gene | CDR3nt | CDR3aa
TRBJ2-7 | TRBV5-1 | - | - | TGCGCCAGCAGCTTGGGAGGGAGGACCTACGAGCAGTACTTC | CASSLGGRTYEQYF
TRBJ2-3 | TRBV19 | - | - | TGTGCCAGTAGTACCCTCCTTGCGAGTCCGCAGTATTTT | CASSTLLASPQYF
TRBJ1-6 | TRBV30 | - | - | TGTGCCTGGAGTGTCACAGGAAGCTCCTATAATTCACCCCTCCACTTT | CAWSVTGSSYNSPLHF
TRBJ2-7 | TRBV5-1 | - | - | TGCGCCAGCAGCAATGGACAAACCTACGAGCAGTACTTC | CASSNGQTYEQYF
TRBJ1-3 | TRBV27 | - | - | TGTGCCAGCCAATCGAAAGGGGGGGCTCCTGGAAACACCATATATTTT | CASQSKGGAPGNTIYF
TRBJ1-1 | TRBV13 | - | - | TGTGCCAGCAGCTTAGAAAGGGGTCGGACTGAAGCTTTCTTT | CASSLERGRTEAFF
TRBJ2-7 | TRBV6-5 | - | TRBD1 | TGTGCCAGCAGTTCGAGGACAGGGGATGAGCAGTACTTC | CASSSRTGDEQYF
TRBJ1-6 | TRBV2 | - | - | TGTGCCAGCAGCTATTCCTCCTATAATTCACCCCTCCACTTT | CASSYSSYNSPLHF
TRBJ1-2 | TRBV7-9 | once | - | TGTGCCAGCAGCTTAGGCGGGGCGATTGGCTACACCTTC | CASSLGGAIGYTF
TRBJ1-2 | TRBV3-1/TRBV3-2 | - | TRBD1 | TGTGCCAGCAGCCAAGATAGAACAGGGGGAGTCCTTCGGTACACCTTC | CASSQDRTGGVLRYTF
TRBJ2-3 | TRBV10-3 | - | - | TGTGCCATCAGTGAGCTTGCAGATACGCAGTATTTT | CAISELADTQYF
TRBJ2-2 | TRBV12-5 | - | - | TGTGCTAGTGGTTTGAGCTCGGGGGTATGGATGAACACCGGGGAGCTGTTTTTT | CASGLSSGVWMNTGELFF
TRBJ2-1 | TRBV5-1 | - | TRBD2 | TGCGCCAGCAGCCGGACTAGCGGGGGTAATGAGCAGTTCTTC | CASSRTSGGNEQFF
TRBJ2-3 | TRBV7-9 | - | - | TGTGCCAGCAGCTTAGTAGGGGGGGACACAGATACGCAGTATTTT | CASSLVGGDTDTQYF
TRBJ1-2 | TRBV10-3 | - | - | TGTGCCATCAGTGAGGGAGACAGGAGCCGCACCTTC | CAISEGDRSRTF
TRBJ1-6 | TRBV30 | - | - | TGTGCCTGGAGCACTAGACACGATTCACCCCTCCACTTT | CAWSTRHDSPLHF
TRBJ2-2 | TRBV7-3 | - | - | TGTGCCAGCAGCAATTATATGAACACCGGGGAGCTGTTTTTT | CASSNYMNTGELFF
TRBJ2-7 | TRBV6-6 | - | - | TGTGCCAGCAGTTACAAGGACTTGTACGAGCAGTACTTC | CASSYKDLYEQYF
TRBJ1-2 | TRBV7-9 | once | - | TGTGCCAGCAGCTTGATTGGAGCTAACTATGGCTACACCTTC | CASSLIGANYGYTF
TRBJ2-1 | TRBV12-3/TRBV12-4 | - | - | TGTGCCAGCAGTTTCAATCAGGGTCACGGTCAGTTCTTC | CASSFNQGHGQFF